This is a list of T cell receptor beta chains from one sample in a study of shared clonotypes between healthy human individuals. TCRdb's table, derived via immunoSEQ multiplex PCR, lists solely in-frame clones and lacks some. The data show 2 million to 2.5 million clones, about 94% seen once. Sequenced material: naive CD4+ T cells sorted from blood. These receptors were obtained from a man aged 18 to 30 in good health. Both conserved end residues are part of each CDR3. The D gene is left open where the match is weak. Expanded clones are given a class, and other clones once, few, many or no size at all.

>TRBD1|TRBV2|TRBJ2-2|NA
TGTGCCAGCAGTGGACAGGGGCGAATCGGGGAGCTGTTTTTT
CASSGQGRIGELFF
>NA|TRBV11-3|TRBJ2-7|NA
TGTGCCAGCAGCCTTATCAGGGGCGTCGAGCAGTACTTC
CASSLIRGVEQYF
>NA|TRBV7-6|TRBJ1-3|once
TGTGCCAGCAGCTTAGACGGAGTCGGGGCTAGTGGAAACACCATATATTTT
CASSLDGVGASGNTIYF
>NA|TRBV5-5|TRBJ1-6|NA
TGTGCCAGCAGCCCGGAGGGGCAGGGCCGGTCACCCCTCCACTTT
CASSPEGQGRSPLHF
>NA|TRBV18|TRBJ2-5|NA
TGTGCCAGCTCACCACCGCTGATAGGTTCGAAGGAGACCCAGTACTTC
CASSPPLIGSKETQYF
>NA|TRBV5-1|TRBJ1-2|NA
TGCGCCAGCAGCTCCGCCATCGCCGGGGATGTTCATGGCTACACCTTC
CASSSAIAGDVHGYTF
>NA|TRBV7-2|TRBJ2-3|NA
TGTGCCAGCAGCTTAAGCGTAACCAGCACAGATACGCAGTATTTT
CASSLSVTSTDTQYF
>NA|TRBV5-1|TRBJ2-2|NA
TGCGCCAGCAGCTTGTCCGGGGTCACCGGGGAGCTGTTTTTT
CASSLSGVTGELFF
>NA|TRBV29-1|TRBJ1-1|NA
TGCAGCGTTGGTCCCACGGTGGCGGGGGAAGCTTTCTTT
CSVGPTVAGEAFF
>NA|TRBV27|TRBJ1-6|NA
TGTGCCAGCCAGTCGGACAGCGCACATTCACCCCTCCACTTT
CASQSDSAHSPLHF
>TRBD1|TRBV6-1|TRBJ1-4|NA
TGTGCCAGCAGTGAAGCGGGGACAGGGTATAATGAAAAACTGTTTTTT
CASSEAGTGYNEKLFF
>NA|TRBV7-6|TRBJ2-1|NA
TGTGCCAGCAGCTTAGAGGCGGGAAACCAGTTCTTC
CASSLEAGNQFF
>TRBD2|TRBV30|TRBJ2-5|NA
TGTGCCTGGAGTACCACGAGCGGGAGACGGGAGACCCAGTACTTC
CAWSTTSGRRETQYF
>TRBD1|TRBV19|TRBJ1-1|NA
TGTGCCAGTAGTAGCCAGGGACAGGTCAACACTGAAGCTTTCTTT
CASSSQGQVNTEAFF
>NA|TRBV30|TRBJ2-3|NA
TGTGCCTGGAGTGCGAGCAGGGGAGGCACAGATACGCAGTATTTT
CAWSASRGGTDTQYF
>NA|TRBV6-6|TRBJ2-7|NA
TGTGCCAGCAGTCTCCACCCGACAGGAAGGATTTACGAGCAGTACTTC
CASSLHPTGRIYEQYF
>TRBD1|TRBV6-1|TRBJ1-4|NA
TGTGCCAGCAGTCTACAGGGGGCCGGGGAAAAACTGTTTTTT
CASSLQGAGEKLFF
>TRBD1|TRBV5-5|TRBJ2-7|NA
TGTGCCAGCAGCTTTATAACAGGGGGGTACGAGCAGTACTTC
CASSFITGGYEQYF
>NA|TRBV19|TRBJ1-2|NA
TGTGCCAGTAGTAGGGCAGGGGAAGGCTATGGCTACACCTTC
CASSRAGEGYGYTF
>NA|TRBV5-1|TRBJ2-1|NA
TGCGCCAGCAGCACCGGGACTTGGCGGGATGAGCAGTTCTTC
CASSTGTWRDEQFF
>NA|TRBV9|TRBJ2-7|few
TGTGCCAGCAGCGTAGACGGCGGGGAATCCTACGAGCAGTACTTC
CASSVDGGESYEQYF
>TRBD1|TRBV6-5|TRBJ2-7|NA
TGTGCCAGCACCGCAGGGGGCGGCTACGAGCAGTACTTC
CASTAGGGYEQYF
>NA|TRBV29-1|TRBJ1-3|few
TGCAGCGTCGCATACTCAGCCGATGGAAACACCATATATTTT
CSVAYSADGNTIYF
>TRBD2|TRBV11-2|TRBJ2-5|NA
TGTGCCAGCAGCTTAGTCGGGACTAGCGGGAGTGGGGAGACCCAGTACTTC
CASSLVGTSGSGETQYF
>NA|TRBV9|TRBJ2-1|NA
TGTGCCAGCAGCGTAAGTGGGGAGCAGTTCTTC
CASSVSGEQFF
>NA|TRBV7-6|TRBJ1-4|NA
TGTGCCAGCAGCTTAGTTCCCCGCGGGACCGATGAAAAACTGTTTTTT
CASSLVPRGTDEKLFF
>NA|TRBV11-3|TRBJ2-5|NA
TGTGCCAGCAGCTTAGACGGGAGTTTGAAAGAGACCCAGTACTTC
CASSLDGSLKETQYF
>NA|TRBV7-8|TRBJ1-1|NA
TGTGCCAGCAGCTTAAATGGTGCTGAAGCTTTCTTT
CASSLNGAEAFF
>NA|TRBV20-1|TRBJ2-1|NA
TGCAGTGCTAGTCCTGTCAGAGAGCAGTTCTTC
CSASPVREQFF
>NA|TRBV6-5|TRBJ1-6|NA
TGTGCCAGCAGTCCGGGGGCGGGGCGCGCACCCCTCCACTTT
CASSPGAGRAPLHF
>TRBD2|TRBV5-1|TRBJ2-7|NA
TGCGCCAGCAGCCCGGGACTAGCGGGGAGCTCCTACGAGCAGTACTTC
CASSPGLAGSSYEQYF
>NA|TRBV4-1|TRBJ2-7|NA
TGCGCCAGCAGCCCGGTCGGGCTAACCTACGAGCAGTACTTC
CASSPVGLTYEQYF
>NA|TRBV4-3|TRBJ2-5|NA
TGCGCCAGCAGCCAAGATCTAATGGGTTCAGAGACCCAGTACTTC
CASSQDLMGSETQYF
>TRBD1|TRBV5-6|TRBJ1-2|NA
TGTGCCAGCAGCCCCGGACAGGGAAAAGGCTACACCTTC
CASSPGQGKGYTF
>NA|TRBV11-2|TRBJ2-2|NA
TGTGCCAGCAGCTCGGGGGAGTCCGGGGAGCTGTTTTTT
CASSSGESGELFF
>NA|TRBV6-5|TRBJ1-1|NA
TGTGCCAGCACCAACGGGGGGAACACTGAAGCTTTCTTT
CASTNGGNTEAFF
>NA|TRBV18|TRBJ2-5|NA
TGTGCCAGCTCACCAAGAACGAAGGCAGGGGGGGAGACCCAGTACTTC
CASSPRTKAGGETQYF
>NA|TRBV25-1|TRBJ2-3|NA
TGTGCCAGCAGTGTTGGGGGGCCTAGCACAGATACGCAGTATTTT
CASSVGGPSTDTQYF
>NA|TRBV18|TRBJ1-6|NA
TGTGCCAGCTCACCCCGACAGAACGATAATTCACCCCTCCACTTT
CASSPRQNDNSPLHF
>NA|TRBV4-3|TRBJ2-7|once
TGCGCCAGCAGCCAGGACCCGGGGGCGGGATCCGAGCAGTACTTC
CASSQDPGAGSEQYF
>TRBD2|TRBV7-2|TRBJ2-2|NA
TGTGCCAGCAGGGGCGGGAGCCTTTCCGGGGAGCTGTTTTTT
CASRGGSLSGELFF
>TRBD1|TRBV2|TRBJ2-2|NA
TGTGCCGGAAACAGGGGGGCCCCGAACACCGGGGAGCTGTTTTTT
CAGNRGAPNTGELFF
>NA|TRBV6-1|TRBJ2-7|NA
TGTGCCAGCAGTGACGGGCAGGTTGGCTCCTACGAGCAGTACTTC
CASSDGQVGSYEQYF
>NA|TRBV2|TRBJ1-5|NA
TGTGCCAGCAGTGTAAGCGGGCAGGGGAATCAGCCCCAGCATTTT
CASSVSGQGNQPQHF
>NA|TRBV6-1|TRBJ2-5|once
TGTGCCAGCGCCCCTCCCGCCCAAGAGACCCAGTACTTC
CASAPPAQETQYF
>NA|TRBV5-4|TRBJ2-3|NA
TGTGCCAGCAGGCGGGACGCAGATACGCAGTATTTT
CASRRDADTQYF
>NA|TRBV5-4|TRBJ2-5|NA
TGTGCCAGCAGCTTGGTTGGAGGTCAAGAGACCCAGTACTTC
CASSLVGGQETQYF
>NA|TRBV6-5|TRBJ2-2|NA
TGTGCCAGCACCCCTAGCCCTACGAACACCGGGGAGCTGTTTTTT
CASTPSPTNTGELFF
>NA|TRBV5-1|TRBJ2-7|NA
TGCGCCAGCAGCTTGGCCGCCGGAATCTACGAGCAGTACTTC
CASSLAAGIYEQYF
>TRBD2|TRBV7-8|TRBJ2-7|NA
TGTGCCAGCAGCTTAGGTTGGTTCGGGGGGGAACACGAGCAGTACTTC
CASSLGWFGGEHEQYF
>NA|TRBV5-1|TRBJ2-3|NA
TGCGCCAGCAGCCGTTGGGGGACAGATACGCAGTATTTT
CASSRWGTDTQYF
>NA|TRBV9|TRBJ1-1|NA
TGTGCCAGCAGCGTAGGTTCCGGGAACACTGAAGCTTTCTTT
CASSVGSGNTEAFF
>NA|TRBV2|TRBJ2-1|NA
TGTGCCAGCAGTGAGGTGGGGGAATATTACAATGAGCAGTTCTTC
CASSEVGEYYNEQFF
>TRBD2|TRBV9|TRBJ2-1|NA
TGTGCCAGCAGCGAGACTAGCGGGGGGGCCAATGAGCAGTTCTTC
CASSETSGGANEQFF
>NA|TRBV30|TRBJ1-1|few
TGTGCCTGGAGTCGTCAGGGCTGGAACACTGAAGCTTTCTTT
CAWSRQGWNTEAFF
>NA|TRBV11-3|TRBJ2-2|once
TGTGCCAGCAGCAGGGCAGGGGCGGACACCGGGGAGCTGTTTTTT
CASSRAGADTGELFF
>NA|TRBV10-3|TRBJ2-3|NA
TGTGCCATCAGTGAGTCGGCTCTGGGAGCCCGCACAGATACGCAGTATTTT
CAISESALGARTDTQYF
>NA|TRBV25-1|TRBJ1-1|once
TGTGCCAGCAGTGAATATAGGGGCCAGTCGAACACTGAAGCTTTCTTT
CASSEYRGQSNTEAFF
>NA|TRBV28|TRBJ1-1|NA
TGTGCCAGCAGTTCTCCTATGAACACTGAAGCTTTCTTT
CASSSPMNTEAFF